Listed here is a single T cell receptor (beta chain). These data are taken from a study of T cells in Graves' hyperthyroidism and ophthalmopathy. It was RNA transcripts that yielded the amplified TCR beta CDR3 regions. Using the HTBI primer set, a first-round RT-PCR was run on the TCR CDR3. A single record per CDR3 protein comes from TCRdb applying MiXCR to the multiplex PCR reads. The data contain around 600,000 distinct CDR3 sequences, 14% of them singletons. The CDR3 contains 13 residues. The germline V gene has CDR1 SGDLS and CDR2 YYNGEE. Deletions cut 4 bases from V and 5 bases from J, with 11 bases between.

This chain links TRBV9 with TRBJ2-3; tentative D call: TRBD1 (6 bases). This receptor was obtained from a woman aged 18-30 years with Graves' ophthalmopathy. The material sequenced was blood. CDR3 region: CASSIIQGDTQYF. The CDR3 region has the DNA TGTGCCAGCAGCATCATACAGGGAGATACGCAGTATTTT.